These 14 T cell receptor beta chains came from one sample sequenced in a study of CD8 T cells in Susac syndrome (dated by TCRdb to about 2019). Libraries were constructed by the immunoSEQ multiplex PCR assay. RNA was extracted with the RNeasy kit and roughly 0.5 to 1 ug was reverse transcribed using random hexamers. TCRdb itself trimmed the public reads at Q25 with fastp, ran MiXCR and retained productive beta chains. Rows with one shared CDR3 protein collapse into an entry with the most common genes and DNA. A total of 350,000 to 550,000 distinct CDR3 sequences appear in this sample, about 85% of them only once. The ten largest clones capture 0.12% of the sample. Material: CD8+ T cells from PBMCs. These receptor sequences come from a human donor with multiple sclerosis.

The chain is built from TRBV10-3 and TRBJ1-1; 8 bases are shared with TRBD1. The CDR3 is 16 amino acids. Trimming took 6 bases from V and 4 from J; bases not matched to a gene: 13. Germline-derived CDR1 and CDR2 are ENHRY and SYGVKD. The CDR3 sequence is CAISQPLQGESTEAFF. CDR3 DNA sequence: TGTGCCATCAGCCAGCCGCTACAGGGGGAGAGCACTGAAGCTTTCTTT.

The table lists this clonotype with a few counts. This chain uses TRBV11-3 with TRBJ2-7; 10 positions agree with TRBD2. Trimming removed 5 bases from V and 4 bases from J; junction bases left unmatched: 8. Germline CDR1 and CDR2: SGHNT and YENEEA. This CDR3 comprises 15 residues. CDR3 coding DNA: TGTGCCAGCAGCGAGAGCGGGAGGGGTCTGTACGAGCAGTACTTC. Protein sequence: CASSESGRGLYEQYF.

The V gene is TRBV20-1, the J gene TRBJ1-1, with 7 positions matching TRBD1. The CDR3 runs 13 residues. Germline loops: CDR1 DFQATT, CDR2 SNEGSKA (reference sequence). CDR3 sequence: CRGGGEVGTEAFF. The CDR3 nucleotides are TGCAGGGGAGGGGGCGAGGTCGGCACTGAAGCTTTCTTT.

This chain links TRBV27 with TRBJ1-1; the match to TRBD1 covers 10 bases. Germline V gene data show CDR1 as MNHEY and CDR2 as SMNVEV (reference sequence). This CDR3 contains 15 residues. Unmatched junction bases numbered 9, after V lost 5 bases and J lost 6 bases. Here the CDR3 reads CASSTQDRGTAEAFF. CDR3 bases: TGTGCCAGCAGTACCCAGGACAGGGGGACCGCTGAAGCTTTCTTT.

The chain recombines TRBV28 with TRBJ1-2; D may be TRBD1 (5 bases). V was clipped by 7 bases and J by 4 bases, with 19 bases between them. The V gene's germline CDR1 is MDHEN and CDR2 SYDVKM. This CDR3 has 15 residues. This CDR3 is CASTMWGEIFYGYTF. The CDR3 DNA reads TGTGCCAGCACTATGTGGGGGGAAATTTTCTATGGCTACACCTTC.

This clonotype has only one observation. The chain is built from TRBV2 and TRBJ2-3, with 11 bases that match TRBD2. The V gene end was trimmed by 3 bases and the J gene end by 0 bases; junction bases not matched to a gene: 8. The CDR3 extends over 18 amino acids. Per the germline V gene, CDR1 is SNHLY and CDR2 is FYNNEI. CDR3 bases: TGTGCCAGCAGTGACCCCAAAGGGACTAGCGGAAGCACAGATACGCAGTATTTT. Its protein is CASSDPKGTSGSTDTQYF.

The V gene is TRBV19, the J gene TRBJ2-2; 9 nucleotides align to TRBD1. The length of the CDR3 is 13 residues. The germline V gene encodes CDR1 LNHDA and CDR2 SQIVND (reference sequence). Trimming cost V 6 bases and J 6 bases; bases outside gene matches: 2. The CDR3 protein is CASRDRGAGELFF. The CDR3 DNA is TGTGCCAGTAGGGACAGGGGTGCCGGGGAGCTGTTTTTT.

The chain recombines TRBV5-6 with TRBJ1-2; the D is unclear. The CDR3 totals 13 residues. CDR1 is SGHDT, CDR2 YYEEEE, per germline. Trimming stripped 4 bases from V and 4 bases from J, with 11 bases between. CDR3 DNA sequence: TGTGCCAGCAGCGCGGGCGAAGTCTATGGCTACACCTTC. It yields the protein CASSAGEVYGYTF.

This rearrangement joins TRBV6-1 to TRBJ1-1; no definite D call. Germline-derived CDR1 and CDR2 are MNHNS and SASEGT. Trimming pared 6 bases from V and 1 base from J, leaving 9 bases between. The CDR3 has 13 residues. This CDR3 reads CASRVDPNTEAFF. CDR3 DNA: TGTGCCAGCAGGGTTGACCCGAACACTGAAGCTTTCTTT.

The chain recombines TRBV6-1 with TRBJ2-1, with D uncertain. Trimming took 1 base from V and 10 from J, leaving 8 bases between them. The CDR3 runs 12 residues. CDR1 is MNHNS, CDR2 SASEGT, per germline. The CDR3 spells CASSEGALEQFF. The CDR3 DNA reads TGTGCCAGCAGTGAAGGAGCTCTGGAGCAGTTCTTC.

The chain's CDR3 is CAWTSGITGELFF. CDR3 coding DNA: TGTGCCTGGACTAGCGGCATAACCGGGGAGCTGTTTTTT. The chain uses TRBV30 and TRBJ2-2; 7 nucleotides agree with TRBD2. The CDR3 has 13 residues. The germline V gene encodes CDR1 GTSNPN and CDR2 SVGIG (reference sequence). The junction had 4 bases not matched to a gene; V was cut back by 4 bases and J by 5 bases.

The chain uses TRBV28 and TRBJ1-1; a weak D match, TRBD1 (6 bases). This CDR3 region has 16 residues. CDR1 and CDR2 from the germline V gene are MDHEN and SYDVKM. The V end was cut by 2 bases, the J end by 2 bases, with 15 bases between. In nucleotides, the CDR3 is TGTGCCAGCAGTTTAGCCTGGTCAGGGGTAAACACTGAAGCTTTCTTT. Encoded protein: CASSLAWSGVNTEAFF.

The chain couples TRBV6-5 to TRBJ2-3; tentatively, D is TRBD2 (5 bases). Between the trimmed V and J ends, which lost 6 bases and 6 bases, there was a span of 13 bases. The CDR3 contains 13 residues. The germline CDR1 and CDR2 sequences are MNHEY and SVGAGI. In nucleotides, the CDR3 is TGTGCCAGCAGAGGCCGCCCGGGGGATACGCAGTATTTT. Protein: CASRGRPGDTQYF.

This clonotype was counted a few times. This rearrangement joins TRBV5-4 to TRBJ2-1; 10 nucleotides agree with TRBD2. The CDR3 has 16 residues. With V trimmed by 0 bases and J by 8 bases, 8 bases remained unmatched. The germline gives CDR1 SGHNT, CDR2 YYREEE (reference sequence). The CDR3 DNA reads TGTGCCAGCAGCTTGGTTCCTAGCGGGAGCTCCTATGAGCAGTTCTTC. This gives the protein CASSLVPSGSSYEQFF.